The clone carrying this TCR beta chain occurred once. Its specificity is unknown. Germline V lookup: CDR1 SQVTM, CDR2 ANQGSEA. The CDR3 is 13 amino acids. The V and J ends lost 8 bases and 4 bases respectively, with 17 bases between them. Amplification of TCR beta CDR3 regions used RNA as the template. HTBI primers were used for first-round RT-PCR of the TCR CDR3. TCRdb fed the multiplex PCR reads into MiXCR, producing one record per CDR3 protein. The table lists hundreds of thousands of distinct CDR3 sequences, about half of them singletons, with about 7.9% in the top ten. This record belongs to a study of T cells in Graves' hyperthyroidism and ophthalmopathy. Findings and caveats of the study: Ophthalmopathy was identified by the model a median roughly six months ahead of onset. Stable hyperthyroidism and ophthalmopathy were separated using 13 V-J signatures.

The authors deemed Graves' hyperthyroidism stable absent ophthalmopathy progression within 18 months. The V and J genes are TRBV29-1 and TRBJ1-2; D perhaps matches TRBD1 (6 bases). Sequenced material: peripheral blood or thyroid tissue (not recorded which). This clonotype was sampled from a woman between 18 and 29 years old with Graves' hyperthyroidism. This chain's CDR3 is CSTNQGGGYGYTF. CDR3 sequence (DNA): TGCAGCACCAATCAAGGGGGTGGCTATGGCTACACCTTC.